The 13 T cell receptor beta chains below all came from one sample that was sequenced in a study of shared clonotypes between healthy human individuals. Using immunoSEQ multiplex PCR, the repertoire was profiled, and TCRdb retains in-frame clones only, with some absent. The sample gives roughly 2.6 million clones, roughly 92% of which show up once; over 0.12% is in the top ten. Source material: naive CD4+ T cells sorted from blood. The sample's subset: CD45RA+ positively selected. These receptor sequences come from a man between 18 and 29 years old in good health.

This chain connects TRBV19 to TRBJ2-7, with D unresolved. CDR1 LNHDA and CDR2 SQIVND come from the germline V gene (reference sequence). V lost 4 bases to trimming and J lost 0 bases, with 19 bases between them. The CDR3 extends over 17 amino acids. The CDR3: CASSTFGRTSDSYEQYF. Written as DNA, the CDR3 is TGTGCCAGTAGTACCTTTGGACGGACCAGTGACTCCTACGAGCAGTACTTC.

The chain couples TRBV19 to TRBJ1-3; a weak D match, TRBD1 (5 bases). Germline CDR1 LNHDA, CDR2 SQIVND (reference sequence). This CDR3 region has 15 residues. V lost 3 bases to trimming and J lost 0 bases, with 9 bases between them. The CDR3 spells CASSMNRNSGNTIYF. CDR3 in DNA: TGTGCCAGTAGTATGAACAGGAACTCTGGAAACACCATATATTTT.

The chain recombines TRBV6-1 with TRBJ2-4; D is perhaps TRBD1 (5 bases). CDR1 is MNHNS and CDR2 is SASEGT in the germline V gene. The V and J ends lost 4 bases and 5 bases respectively, with 12 bases between them. The CDR3 runs 14 residues. The CDR3 is CASSGGGLENIQYF. CDR3 bases: TGTGCCAGCAGTGGGGGCGGCCTCGAAAACATTCAGTACTTC.

The chain is built from TRBV7-9 and TRBJ2-5, with 10 bases fitting TRBD1. The junction had 1 base not matched to a gene; V was cut back by 5 bases and J by 4 bases. CDR3 length equals 13 residues. Germline-derived CDR1 and CDR2 are SEHNR and FQNEAQ (reference sequence). CDR3 DNA: TGTGCCAGCAGCCGGACAGGGGGAGAGACCCAGTACTTC. Translating it yields CASSRTGGETQYF.

The chain couples TRBV6-6 to TRBJ1-1, with D unresolved. Between the trimmed V and J ends, which lost 2 bases and 3 bases, there was a span of 7 bases. Per germline, CDR1 MNHNY and CDR2 SVGAGI (reference sequence). The CDR3 is 13 amino acids. DNA for the CDR3: TGTGCCAGCAGTTACAGCAGGTACACTGAAGCTTTCTTT. Protein sequence: CASSYSRYTEAFF.

The chain combines TRBV5-6 with TRBJ1-2; D may be TRBD1 (6 bases). Germline lookup yields CDR1 SGHDT and CDR2 YYEEEE. V lost 1 base and J 4 bases, leaving 17 bases between the germline ends. This CDR3 spans 16 amino acids. The CDR3 DNA is TGTGCCAGCAGCTTGCATCCTGACAGGTTGACCTATGGCTACACCTTC. Translating it yields CASSLHPDRLTYGYTF.

The chain employs TRBV5-4 and TRBJ2-1, with TRBD1 matching 11 bases. This CDR3 has 16 amino acids. Germline V CDR1 and CDR2: SGHNT, YYREEE (reference sequence). The ends lost 2 bases at V and 5 bases at J; junction bases unmatched: 6. The CDR3 is CASSFGTGGRDNEQFF. CDR3 sequence (DNA): TGTGCCAGCAGCTTCGGGACAGGGGGTAGGGACAATGAGCAGTTCTTC.

CDR3 nucleotide sequence: TGTGCCAGCAGCTTGGAACGTCTAGCGAGAAACACCGGGGAGCTGTTTTTT. It is translated as CASSLERLARNTGELFF. V gene TRBV5-4 combines with J gene TRBJ2-2; D perhaps matches TRBD2 (6 bases). Germline CDR1 and CDR2: SGHNT and YYREEE (reference sequence). Trimming shortened V by 0 bases and J by 2 bases, and 14 bases separated the two germline ends. The CDR3 spans 17 residues. Looking up the rest from reference TRBV5-4 and TRBJ2-2 gives the full variable domain: ETGVTQSPTHLIKTRGQQVTLRCSSQSGHNTVSWYQQALGQGPQFIFQYYREEENGRGNFPPRFSGLQFPNYSSELNVNALELDDSALYLCASSLERLARNTGELFFGEGSRLTVL.

The chain is built from TRBV19 and TRBJ1-2, with 10 bases identical to TRBD1. Germline V gene lookup returns CDR1 LNHDA and CDR2 SQIVND (reference sequence). Trimming took 6 bases from V and 8 from J; bases not matched to a gene: 6. The CDR3 has 13 residues. CDR3 in amino acids: CASRAGQGEGYTF. The DNA for the CDR3 is TGTGCCAGTAGGGCTGGACAGGGGGAAGGCTACACCTTC.

J is TRBJ2-2 and V is TRBV6-5; 9 nucleotides agree with TRBD1. The CDR3 sequence is 14 residues long. V shed 4 bases and J 6 bases; nucleotides not matched to a gene: 3. Germline CDR1 reads MNHEY; CDR2 reads SVGAGI. In nucleotides, the CDR3 is TGTGCCAGCAGTTTCGACAGGGGGGCCGGGGAGCTGTTTTTT. It is translated as CASSFDRGAGELFF.

The chain is built from TRBV30 and TRBJ1-5; TRBD1 matches 11 bases. Germline values: CDR1 GTSNPN, CDR2 SVGIG (reference sequence). V shed 3 bases, J shed 2 bases, and the junction held 9 bases outside the gene matches. This CDR3 region has 17 residues. In nucleotides, the CDR3 is TGTGCCTGGAGCCCGGGACAGGGGGTTTGGGGCAATCAGCCCCAGCATTTT. This sequence encodes CAWSPGQGVWGNQPQHF. Full variable domain (rest looked up from reference TRBV30 and TRBJ1-5): SQTIHQWPATLVQPVGSPLSLECTVEGTSNPNLYWYRQAAGRGLQLLFYSVGIGQISSEVPQNLSASRPQDRQFILSSKKLLLSDSGFYLCAWSPGQGVWGNQPQHFGDGTRLSIL.

The chain employs TRBV28 and TRBJ1-4; D not resolved. V was cut by 8 bases and J by 4 bases, with 17 bases left in between. This CDR3 has 15 residues. Germline CDR1 and CDR2: MDHEN and SYDVKM. Here the CDR3 DNA reads TGTGCCAGCTCTCGGACGGGAGACATTAATGAAAAACTGTTTTTT. Translation gives CASSRTGDINEKLFF.

The chain recombines TRBV5-1 with TRBJ2-7, with D possibly being TRBD2 (6 bases). This CDR3 contains 15 residues. Germline loops: CDR1 SGHRS, CDR2 YFSETQ. Trimming stripped 4 bases from V and 3 bases from J, with 17 bases between. This CDR3 is CASSILGGSIYEQYF. As DNA, the CDR3 is TGCGCCAGCAGCATTCTTGGGGGGTCGATCTACGAGCAGTACTTC.